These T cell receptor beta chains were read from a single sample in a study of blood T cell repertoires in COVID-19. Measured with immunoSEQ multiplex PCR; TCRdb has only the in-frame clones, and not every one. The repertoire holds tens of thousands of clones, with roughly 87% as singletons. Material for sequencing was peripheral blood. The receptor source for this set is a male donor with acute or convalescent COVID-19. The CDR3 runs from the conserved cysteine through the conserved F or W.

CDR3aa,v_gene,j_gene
CASSSGLGMGNQPQHF,TRBV6-6,TRBJ1-5
CASSLDGGMTYEQYF,TRBV11-2,TRBJ2-7
CAISESRTTNTGELFF,TRBV10-3,TRBJ2-2
CASGPSGGETQYF,TRBV7-9,TRBJ2-5
CASSNEGAPFRLGYTF,TRBV5-1,TRBJ1-2
CASSTGATGELFF,TRBV5-1,TRBJ2-2
CASSPTGIKRTGNSPLHF,TRBV6-2/TRBV6-3,TRBJ1-6
CASNRGTEAFF,TRBV19,TRBJ1-1
CASSLALLAGSNEQFF,TRBV7-9,TRBJ2-1
CASSIGSQGLAGNQPQHF,TRBV19,TRBJ1-5
CASSLSGELGGIYNEQFF,TRBV27,TRBJ2-1
CASSPRTDRGGGYTF,TRBV28,TRBJ1-2
CASSVRQGSNNEQFF,TRBV2,TRBJ2-1
CASSLGTGGSEQYF,TRBV7-2,TRBJ2-7
CASSLELSNQPQHF,TRBV28,TRBJ1-5
CACNVRGADTQYF,TRBV5-8,TRBJ2-3
CASSSTGNDEKLFF,TRBV18,TRBJ1-4
CASSPEMGGAKNIQYF,TRBV7-2,TRBJ2-4
CASSRDIYSYEQYF,TRBV5-1,TRBJ2-7
CASSVGPGGEQYF,TRBV9,TRBJ2-7
CASSIEVVNYGYTF,TRBV19,TRBJ1-2
CASSRSRVAGADTQYF,TRBV25-1,TRBJ2-3
CASSPDRVNNSPLHF,TRBV18,TRBJ1-6
CATSDLEVFTQYF,TRBV24-1,TRBJ2-3
CASSPDSSPGNTIYF,TRBV18,TRBJ1-3
CASSLGGAGTGELFF,TRBV7-6,TRBJ2-2
CASSYGPGYGYTF,TRBV6-2/TRBV6-3,TRBJ1-2
CASSRDPVYGYTF,TRBV7-8,TRBJ1-2
CASSIRGGGYTF,TRBV19,TRBJ1-2
CASSFRAGEGNTIYF,TRBV5-1,TRBJ1-3
CASSPSLRDSLETQYF,TRBV7-2,TRBJ2-5
CASSQEGLSSGNTIYF,TRBV3-1/TRBV3-2,TRBJ1-3
CASSPGSGNTIYF,TRBV5-1,TRBJ1-3
CASSFSWTSTDTQYF,TRBV27,TRBJ2-3
CSGGLLNTEAFF,TRBV29-1,TRBJ1-1
CASSPRQGSYGYTF,TRBV7-9,TRBJ1-2
CASSVANTSGVGGGYTF,TRBV9,TRBJ1-2
CASSLAVGQPQHF,TRBV7-9,TRBJ1-5
CASGLALAGGRPLADTQYF,TRBV12-5,TRBJ2-3
CASSTRTSLPFF,TRBV7-3,TRBJ2-1
CASSSPSPSGANVLTF,TRBV5-1,TRBJ2-6
CASSGSGVLVAYNEQFF,TRBV19,TRBJ2-1
CASSQDPTGGFQPQHF,TRBV3-1/TRBV3-2,TRBJ1-5
CASIAGQGVRNEQFF,TRBV6-5,TRBJ2-1
CASSESQGSEKLFF,TRBV19,TRBJ1-4
CASSGRDSKRLLAFF,TRBV6-1,TRBJ1-1
CASSKGQSLGTGGPSSSGNTIYF,TRBV21-1,TRBJ1-3
CSVGQQETQYF,TRBV29-1,TRBJ2-5
CASSTTAYEQYF,TRBV7-8,TRBJ2-7
CASSPEGGLFPGELFF,TRBV4-2,TRBJ2-2
CASSARQITNYGYTF,TRBV5-6,TRBJ1-2
CASSLAGERSSYEQYF,TRBV5-1,TRBJ2-7
CASKTGVSHGYTF,TRBV2,TRBJ1-2